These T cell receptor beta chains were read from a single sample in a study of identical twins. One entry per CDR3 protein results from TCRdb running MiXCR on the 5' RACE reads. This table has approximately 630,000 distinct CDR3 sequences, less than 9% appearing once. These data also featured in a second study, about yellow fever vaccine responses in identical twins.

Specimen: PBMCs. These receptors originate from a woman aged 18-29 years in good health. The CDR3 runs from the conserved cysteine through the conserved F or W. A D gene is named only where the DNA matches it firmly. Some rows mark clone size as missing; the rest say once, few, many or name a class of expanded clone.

DNA: TGCGCCAGCTCAAAGGGCGGCGGTACACTGAGCTCCTACAATGAGCAGTTCTTC; CDR3: CASSKGGGTLSSYNEQFF; J: TRBJ2-1; V: TRBV5-1; size: .; D: .
DNA: TGTGCCATTCCCGACGGTCCGAACACCGGGGAGCTGTTTTTT; CDR3: CAIPDGPNTGELFF; J: TRBJ2-2; V: TRBV10-3; size: many; D: .
DNA: TGTGCCAGCAGCGTAGCCACAAACGCAGGAACAGATACGCAGTATTTT; CDR3: CASSVATNAGTDTQYF; J: TRBJ2-3; V: TRBV9; size: many; D: .
DNA: TGCAGTGCTAGAGAACAGCCGAACACCGGGGAGCTGTTTTTT; CDR3: CSAREQPNTGELFF; J: TRBJ2-2; V: TRBV20-1; size: .; D: .
DNA: TGTGCCAGTAGTATAGATCTATTGGAGGGATACACCGGGGAGCTGTTTTTT; CDR3: CASSIDLLEGYTGELFF; J: TRBJ2-2; V: TRBV19; size: .; D: .
DNA: TGCGCCAGCAGTCACCGGGACAGGTGGGAGAACACTGAAGCTTTCTTT; CDR3: CASSHRDRWENTEAFF; J: TRBJ1-1; V: TRBV5-1; size: many; D: TRBD1
DNA: TGCGCCAGCAGCTCCCCAAGTAGGGATACGCAGTATTTT; CDR3: CASSSPSRDTQYF; J: TRBJ2-3; V: TRBV5-1; size: .; D: .
DNA: TGTGCCAGCAGACTTCTCTCTGAAGCTTTCTTT; CDR3: CASRLLSEAFF; J: TRBJ1-1; V: TRBV12-3/TRBV12-4; size: many; D: .
DNA: TGTGCCAGCAGCCAGGGTCTAGCCGGTCGGGAGCAGTACTTC; CDR3: CASSQGLAGREQYF; J: TRBJ2-7; V: TRBV3-1; size: few; D: .
DNA: TGCAGCGTTAAAACAGGGACCATGAACACTGAAGCTTTCTTT; CDR3: CSVKTGTMNTEAFF; J: TRBJ1-1; V: TRBV29-1; size: few; D: .
DNA: TGTGCCAGCAGCGACTACAAGAACACCGGGGAGCTGTTTTTT; CDR3: CASSDYKNTGELFF; J: TRBJ2-2; V: TRBV7-2; size: .; D: .
DNA: TGTGCCAGCAGCTTGGGACTAGCGAATTCCTACAATGAGCAGTTCTTC; CDR3: CASSLGLANSYNEQFF; J: TRBJ2-1; V: TRBV7-9; size: .; D: TRBD2
DNA: TGTGCCAGCAGTTTCTACGACAGCCTGAACACTGAAGCTTTCTTT; CDR3: CASSFYDSLNTEAFF; J: TRBJ1-1; V: TRBV12-3/TRBV12-4; size: few; D: .
DNA: TGTGCCAGCAGCTCAGCGGGGGCATCTAATGAAAAACTGTTTTTT; CDR3: CASSSAGASNEKLFF; J: TRBJ1-4; V: TRBV7-2; size: few; D: .
DNA: TGCGCCAGCAGCTTGGTTACCTCTGGGGCCAACGTCCTGACTTTC; CDR3: CASSLVTSGANVLTF; J: TRBJ2-6; V: TRBV5-1; size: .; D: .
DNA: TGTGCCAGCAGCCAGGGACTAGCGAGCAGCTCCTACAATGAGCAGTTCTTC; CDR3: CASSQGLASSSYNEQFF; J: TRBJ2-1; V: TRBV3-1; size: .; D: TRBD2
DNA: TGTGCCAGCAGTTTTTTAGGGACAGGGAATGAAAAACTGTTTTTT; CDR3: CASSFLGTGNEKLFF; J: TRBJ1-4; V: TRBV28; size: .; D: TRBD1
DNA: TGTGCCAGCAGTTCAAAGACGGGACTAGCAGGTGATACGCAGTATTTT; CDR3: CASSSKTGLAGDTQYF; J: TRBJ2-3; V: TRBV28; size: .; D: TRBD2
DNA: TGTGCCAGTAGTAAGGGCTCGGGGGATCGGCAGTTCTTC; CDR3: CASSKGSGDRQFF; J: TRBJ2-1; V: TRBV19; size: few; D: .
DNA: TGTGCCACCAGACAAGACAGGGGCGCGAACACCGGGGAGCTGTTTTTT; CDR3: CATRQDRGANTGELFF; J: TRBJ2-2; V: TRBV15; size: many; D: TRBD1
DNA: TGTGCGACCCGAGATAGCGGGAGCTCCTACGAGCAGTACTTC; CDR3: CATRDSGSSYEQYF; J: TRBJ2-7; V: TRBV11-2; size: .; D: TRBD2
DNA: TGTGCCACCAGTGATTTGCTCACCGGGGAGCTGTTTTTT; CDR3: CATSDLLTGELFF; J: TRBJ2-2; V: TRBV24-1; size: .; D: .
DNA: TGTGCCAGCAGCCCGAGGACAACAATGAACACTGAAGCTTTCTTT; CDR3: CASSPRTTMNTEAFF; J: TRBJ1-1; V: TRBV7-2; size: many; D: .
DNA: TGTGCCAGCAGTAGAGGGAAGGATCCAGATACGCAGTATTTT; CDR3: CASSRGKDPDTQYF; J: TRBJ2-3; V: TRBV6-4; size: .; D: .
DNA: TGTGCCAGCAGTTACTCGCTAGGTATCGGCACAGATACGCAGTATTTT; CDR3: CASSYSLGIGTDTQYF; J: TRBJ2-3; V: TRBV6-5; size: few; D: .
DNA: TGTGCCAGCTCTCTGACTGGGCCCAAAGAGACCCAGTACTTC; CDR3: CASSLTGPKETQYF; J: TRBJ2-5; V: TRBV2; size: .; D: .
DNA: TGTGCCAGCAGTCCCCAGCGGGGGCCTTACCCGAATACGCAGTATTTT; CDR3: CASSPQRGPYPNTQYF; J: TRBJ2-3; V: TRBV12-3/TRBV12-4; size: few; D: TRBD2
DNA: TGTGCCAGCAGCCGCCGGTCAGCTACAGGGCCAACTGAAGCTTTCTTT; CDR3: CASSRRSATGPTEAFF; J: TRBJ1-1; V: TRBV7-2; size: many; D: .
DNA: TGTGCCAGCAGTCCGTCGTGGGGGGACACCGGGGAGCTGTTTTTT; CDR3: CASSPSWGDTGELFF; J: TRBJ2-2; V: TRBV6-1; size: many; D: .
DNA: TGTGCCAGCAGCCAAACGGGACGCGTGGGCACTGAAGCTTTCTTT; CDR3: CASSQTGRVGTEAFF; J: TRBJ1-1; V: TRBV3-1; size: .; D: .
DNA: TGCAGTGCGAAGGGACTAGCCATCCTTGATACGCAGTATTTT; CDR3: CSAKGLAILDTQYF; J: TRBJ2-3; V: TRBV20-1; size: few; D: TRBD2
DNA: TGTGCCACCAGTGGAGGTTCCCCGAATCAGCCCCAGCATTTT; CDR3: CATSGGSPNQPQHF; J: TRBJ1-5; V: TRBV24-1; size: many; D: .
DNA: TGTGCCAGCAGTGAAGACCAGATTAATTCACCCCTCCACTTT; CDR3: CASSEDQINSPLHF; J: TRBJ1-6; V: TRBV2; size: few; D: .
DNA: TGTGCCAGCAGTTTATTGGCCAGACAACCCTACGAGCAGTACTTC; CDR3: CASSLLARQPYEQYF; J: TRBJ2-7; V: TRBV28; size: .; D: .
DNA: TGTGCCAGCAGCCCCCACGCAAACACCGGGGAGCTGTTTTTT; CDR3: CASSPHANTGELFF; J: TRBJ2-2; V: TRBV12-3/TRBV12-4; size: .; D: .
DNA: TGCAGTGCTAGGGGGGGTCGGTATGAGCAGTTCTTC; CDR3: CSARGGRYEQFF; J: TRBJ2-1; V: TRBV20-1; size: .; D: .
DNA: TGCGCCAGCAGCCTCCGGATCAGTCCCTATAATTCACCCCTCCACTTT; CDR3: CASSLRISPYNSPLHF; J: TRBJ1-6; V: TRBV5-1; size: many; D: .
DNA: TGTGCCAGCAGCCCCACCGGGACTAGTCAGGTGGGTGAGCAGTTCTTC; CDR3: CASSPTGTSQVGEQFF; J: TRBJ2-1; V: TRBV7-9; size: many; D: TRBD2
DNA: TGTGCCAGCAGCGTAGCGCCTAGCGGGGGTATAGAGACCCAGTACTTC; CDR3: CASSVAPSGGIETQYF; J: TRBJ2-5; V: TRBV9; size: .; D: TRBD2
DNA: TGTGCCAGCAGTTTATCGAGAGACTCCAATGAGCAGTTCTTC; CDR3: CASSLSRDSNEQFF; J: TRBJ2-1; V: TRBV12-3/TRBV12-4; size: many; D: .
DNA: TGTGCCAGCGCCGGGACTAGCGGGAGCCCCTCGCAGTTCTTC; CDR3: CASAGTSGSPSQFF; J: TRBJ2-1; V: TRBV18; size: many; D: TRBD2
DNA: TGCAGTGCTAGAGATTTATCCGGAGGATTATGGAATGAGCAGTTCTTC; CDR3: CSARDLSGGLWNEQFF; J: TRBJ2-1; V: TRBV20-1; size: few; D: .
DNA: TGTGCCAGTCTACAGGGGACGTACACAGATACGCAGTATTTT; CDR3: CASLQGTYTDTQYF; J: TRBJ2-3; V: TRBV7-2; size: .; D: TRBD1
DNA: TGTGCCAGCAGTTACTCGTGGGCCCGGGAGGAAAAACTGTTTTTT; CDR3: CASSYSWAREEKLFF; J: TRBJ1-4; V: TRBV6-5; size: few; D: .
DNA: TGTGCCAGCAGCCCCGGGGACAGGGATAGCAATCAGCCCCAGCATTTT; CDR3: CASSPGDRDSNQPQHF; J: TRBJ1-5; V: TRBV7-9; size: many; D: TRBD1
DNA: TGCAGTGCGCGCCTAGAGGGTTCAGAGACCCAGTACTTC; CDR3: CSARLEGSETQYF; J: TRBJ2-5; V: TRBV20-1; size: few; D: .